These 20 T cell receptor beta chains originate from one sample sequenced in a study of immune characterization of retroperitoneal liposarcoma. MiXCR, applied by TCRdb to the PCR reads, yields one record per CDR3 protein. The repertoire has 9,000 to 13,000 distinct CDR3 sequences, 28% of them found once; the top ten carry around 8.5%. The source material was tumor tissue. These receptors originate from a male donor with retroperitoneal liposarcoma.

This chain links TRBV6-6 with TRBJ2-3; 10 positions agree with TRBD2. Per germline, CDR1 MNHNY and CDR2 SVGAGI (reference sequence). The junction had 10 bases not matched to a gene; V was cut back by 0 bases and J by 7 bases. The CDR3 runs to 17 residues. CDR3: CASSYSGLAGALNTQYF. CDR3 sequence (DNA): TGTGCCAGCAGTTACTCGGGTCTAGCGGGAGCGTTAAATACGCAGTATTTT.

The CDR3: CASKGIRGLYNEQFF. The DNA for the CDR3 is TGTGCCAGCAAGGGGATCAGGGGGCTTTACAATGAGCAGTTCTTC. The chain links TRBV6-5 to TRBJ2-1; the match to TRBD1 covers 8 bases. This CDR3 comprises 15 residues. CDR1 MNHEY and CDR2 SVGAGI come from the germline V gene. V gave up 7 bases and J gave up 4 bases; unmatched junction bases: 9.

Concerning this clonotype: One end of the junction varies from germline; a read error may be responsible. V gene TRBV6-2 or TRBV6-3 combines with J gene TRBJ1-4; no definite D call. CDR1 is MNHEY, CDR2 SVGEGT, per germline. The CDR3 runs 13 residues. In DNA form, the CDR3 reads TGTGCCAGCAGCCGAGGGAACTATGAAAAATTGTTTTTT. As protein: CASSRGNYEKLFF.

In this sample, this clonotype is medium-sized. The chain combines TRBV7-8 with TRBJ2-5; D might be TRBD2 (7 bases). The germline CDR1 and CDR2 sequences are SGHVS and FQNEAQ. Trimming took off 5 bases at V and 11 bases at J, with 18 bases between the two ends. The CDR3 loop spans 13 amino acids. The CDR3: CASSMSGDNEQYF. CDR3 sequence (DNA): TGTGCCAGCAGCATGAGCGGGGACAATGAGCAGTACTTC.

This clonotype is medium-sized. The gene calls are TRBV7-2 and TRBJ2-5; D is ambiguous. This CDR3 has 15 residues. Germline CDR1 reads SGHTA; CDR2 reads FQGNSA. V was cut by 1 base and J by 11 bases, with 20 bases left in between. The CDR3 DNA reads TGTGCCAGCAGCTTAGACACGGGTTTCTACAATGAGCAGTACTTC. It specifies CASSLDTGFYNEQYF.

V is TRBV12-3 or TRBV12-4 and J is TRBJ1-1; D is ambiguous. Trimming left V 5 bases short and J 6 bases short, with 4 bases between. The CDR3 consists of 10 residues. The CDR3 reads CASSVSEAFF. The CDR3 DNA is TGTGCCAGCAGTGTGTCTGAAGCTTTCTTT.

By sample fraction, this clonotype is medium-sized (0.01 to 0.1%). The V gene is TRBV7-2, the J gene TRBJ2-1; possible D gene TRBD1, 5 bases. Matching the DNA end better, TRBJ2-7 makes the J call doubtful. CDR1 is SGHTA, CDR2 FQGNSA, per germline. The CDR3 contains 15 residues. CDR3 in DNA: TGTGCCAGCAGCTTAGACACAGGCTCCTACAATGAGCAGTACTTC. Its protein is CASSLDTGSYNEQYF.

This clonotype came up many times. The CDR3 nucleotides read TGTGCCAGCAGTGACTCCATTGGGGGGGAGTCAGATACGCAGTATTTT. Its protein is CASSDSIGGESDTQYF. The V and J genes are TRBV25-1 and TRBJ2-3; 7 bases fit TRBD2. CDR1 is MGHDK and CDR2 is SYGVNS in the germline V gene. Trimming took 3 bases from V and 4 from J; bases not matched to a gene: 10. The CDR3 sequence is 16 residues long. Full variable domain (rest looked up from reference TRBV25-1 and TRBJ2-3): EADIYQTPRYLVIGTGKKITLECSQTMGHDKMYWYQQDPGMELHLIHYSYGVNSTEKGDLSSESTVSRIRTEHFPLTLESARPSHTSQYLCASSDSIGGESDTQYFGPGTRLTVL.

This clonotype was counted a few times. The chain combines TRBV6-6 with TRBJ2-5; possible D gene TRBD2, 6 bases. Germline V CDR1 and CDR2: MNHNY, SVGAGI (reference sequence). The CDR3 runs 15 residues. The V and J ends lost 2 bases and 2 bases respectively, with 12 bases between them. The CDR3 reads CASSYGGTVQETQYF. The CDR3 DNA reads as TGTGCCAGCAGTTACGGGGGGACTGTACAAGAGACCCAGTACTTC.

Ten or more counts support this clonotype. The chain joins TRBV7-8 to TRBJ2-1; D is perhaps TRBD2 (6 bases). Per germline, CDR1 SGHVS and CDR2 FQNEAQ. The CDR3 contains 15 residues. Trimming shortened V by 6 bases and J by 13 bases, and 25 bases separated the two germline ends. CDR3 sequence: CASSMELGLQETQFF. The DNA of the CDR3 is TGTGCCAGCAGTATGGAGTTGGGACTCCAAGAGACCCAGTTCTTC.

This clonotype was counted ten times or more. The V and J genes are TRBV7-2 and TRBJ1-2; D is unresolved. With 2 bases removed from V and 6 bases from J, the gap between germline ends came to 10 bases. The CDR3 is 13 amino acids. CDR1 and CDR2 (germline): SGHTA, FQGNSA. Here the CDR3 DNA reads TGTGCCAGCAGCTTACAACAGATCGATGGCTACACCTTC. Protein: CASSLQQIDGYTF.

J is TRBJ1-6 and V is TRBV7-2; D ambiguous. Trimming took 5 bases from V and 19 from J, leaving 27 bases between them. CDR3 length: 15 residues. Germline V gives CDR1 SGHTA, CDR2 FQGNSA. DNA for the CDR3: TGTGCCAGCAGCCCCCGCGGGAAGGGCGCCGACGAGCAGCACTTT. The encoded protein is CASSPRGKGADEQHF.

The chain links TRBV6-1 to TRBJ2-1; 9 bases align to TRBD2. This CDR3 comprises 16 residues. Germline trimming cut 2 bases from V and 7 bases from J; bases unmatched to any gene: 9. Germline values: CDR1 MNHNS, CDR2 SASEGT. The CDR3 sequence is CASSELGGRAGNEQFF. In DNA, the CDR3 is TGTGCCAGCAGTGAACTGGGCGGGAGGGCCGGTAATGAGCAGTTCTTC.

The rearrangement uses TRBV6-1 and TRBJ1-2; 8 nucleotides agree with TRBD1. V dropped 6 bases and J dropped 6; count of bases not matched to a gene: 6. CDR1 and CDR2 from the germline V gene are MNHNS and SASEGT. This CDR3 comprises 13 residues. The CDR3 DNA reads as TGTGCCAGCAGGGACAGGGAAAGGGATGGCTACACCTTC. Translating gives CASRDRERDGYTF.

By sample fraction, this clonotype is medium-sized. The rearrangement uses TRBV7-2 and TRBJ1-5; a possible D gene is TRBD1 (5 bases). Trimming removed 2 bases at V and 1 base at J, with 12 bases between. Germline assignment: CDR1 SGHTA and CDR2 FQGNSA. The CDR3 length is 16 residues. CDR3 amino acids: CASSLQSWGSNQPQHF. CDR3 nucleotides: TGTGCCAGCAGCTTACAAAGCTGGGGGAGCAATCAGCCCCAGCATTTT.

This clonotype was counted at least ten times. The CDR3: CATSRQTNSPLHF. CDR3 nucleotides: TGTGCCACCTCACGACAGACAAATTCACCCCTCCACTTT. V and J are TRBV6-1 and TRBJ1-6; maybe TRBD1 (5 bases). This CDR3 is 13 amino acids long. Germline CDR1 and CDR2: MNHNS and SASEGT. V dropped 10 bases and J dropped 7 bases, with 14 bases sitting between them.

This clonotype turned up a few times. The CDR3 DNA follows: TGTGCCAGCAGCCGAAACATAGGAGGCAGCCGCACCGGGGAGCTGTTTTTT. Amino acid sequence: CASSRNIGGSRTGELFF. The chain carries TRBV11-3 and TRBJ2-2; D perhaps matches TRBD2 (5 bases). CDR1 and CDR2 from the germline V gene are SGHNT and YENEEA. V shed 5 bases and J shed 4 bases, with 20 bases lying between them. The CDR3 totals 17 residues.

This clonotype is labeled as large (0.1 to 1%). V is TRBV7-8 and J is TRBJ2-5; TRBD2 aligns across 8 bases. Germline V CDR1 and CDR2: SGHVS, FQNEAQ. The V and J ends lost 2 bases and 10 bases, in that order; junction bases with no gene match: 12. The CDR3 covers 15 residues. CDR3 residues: CASSLSVETGGVQYF. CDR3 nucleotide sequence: TGTGCCAGCAGCTTAAGCGTGGAAACGGGGGGGGTCCAGTACTTC. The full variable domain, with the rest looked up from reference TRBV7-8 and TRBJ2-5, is GAGVSQSPRYKVAKRGQDVALRCDPISGHVSLFWYQQALGQGPEFLTYFQNEAQLDKSGLPSDRFFAERPEGSVSTLKIQRTQQEDSAVYLCASSLSVETGGVQYFGPGTRLLVL.

This CDR3 is CASTGAYEQFF. Here the CDR3 DNA reads TGTGCCAGCACAGGGGCCTACGAGCAGTTCTTC. The rearrangement joins TRBV28 to TRBJ2-1, with a tentative D call TRBD1 (6 bases). Trimming removed 7 bases from V and 10 bases from J, with 11 bases in between. CDR3 length: 11 amino acids. The germline V gene has CDR1 MDHEN and CDR2 SYDVKM. Supplemented by reference TRBV28 and TRBJ2-1, the full variable domain reads DVKVTQSSRYLVKRTGEKVFLECVQDMDHENMFWYRQDPGLGLRLIYFSYDVKMKEKGDIPEGYSVSREKKERFSLILESASTNQTSMYLCASTGAYEQFFGPGTRLTVL.

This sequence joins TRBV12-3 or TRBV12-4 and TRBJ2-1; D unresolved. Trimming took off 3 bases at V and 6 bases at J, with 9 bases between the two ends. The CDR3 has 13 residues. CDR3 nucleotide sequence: TGTGCCAGCAGTTTTTCAGAGGTCAATGAGCAGTTCTTC. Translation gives CASSFSEVNEQFF.